In this sample, the clone carrying this T cell receptor (beta chain) turned up once. The identical CDR3 is also encoded by other nucleotide sequences in the sample. Participants were aged about 18 to 89 years from roughly 26 US areas. The data derive from a study of blood T cell repertoires in COVID-19. As for the study in general: Italy, Spain and the United States were the sources of the convalescent and acute COVID-19 samples.

CDR1 is SGHRS and CDR2 is YFSETQ in the germline V gene. CDR3 length: 12 amino acids. Trimming left V 5 bases short and J 5 bases short, with 10 bases between. The repertoire was sequenced with immunoSEQ multiplex PCR; TCRdb's copy has only in-frame clones and lacks some. The table shows about 160,000 clones, with over 75% occurring only once. The sample comprised PBMCs or T cells enriched from blood (not recorded which). The receptor's source is a woman aged 35 to 49 with acute COVID-19. The rearrangement links TRBV5-1 to TRBJ1-2, with a possible D match to TRBD1 (6 bases). The CDR3 bases are TGCGCCAGCAGTCTACAGGGATATGGCTACACCTTC. This sequence encodes CASSLQGYGYTF. Full variable domain (rest looked up from reference TRBV5-1 and TRBJ1-2): KAGVTQTPRYLIKTRGQQVTLSCSPISGHRSVSWYQQTPGQGLQFLFEYFSETQRNKGNFPGRFSGRQFSNSRSEMNVSTLELGDSALYLCASSLQGYGYTFGSGTRLTVV.